Below, one TCR beta chain is given with its context. What it binds is unknown. With 60 Vbeta and 13 Jbeta primers, the PCR was carried out. Clones were sequenced by immunoSEQ multiplex PCR, and TCRdb holds only the in-frame ones, with some missing. The sample lists approximately 130,000 clones; around 77% were seen once. Trimming took off 4 bases at V and 5 bases at J, with 21 bases between the two ends. The germline V gene has CDR1 ENHRY and CDR2 SYGVKD. The CDR3 length is 17 residues. This specimen belongs to a study of cytomegalovirus exposure and HLA in healthy donors. Notes on the study in general: HLA alleles were associated with fewer than 20,000 TCR beta sequences in a later analysis at 0.05 false discovery rate. Later, TCR association rates were found to vary by HLA locus, highest for DRB1 and lowest for HLA-C.

The sample was PBMCs. This TCR was recovered from a man aged 50-60 years in good health and CMV-seronegative. The chain is built from TRBV10-3 and TRBJ2-1; D may be TRBD2 (6 bases). This chain's CDR3 is CAISASSGVKDDNEQFF. The CDR3 bases are TGTGCCATCAGTGCCTCGTCGGGGGTGAAAGACGACAATGAGCAGTTCTTC.